What follows describes a single T cell receptor (beta chain). Antigen unknown. Oncomine TCR Beta short-read sequencing was applied to DNA from cultured CD4+ T cells. TCRdb fed the PCR reads into MiXCR, producing one record per CDR3 protein. The sample includes approximately 9,000 distinct CDR3 sequences, about 48% of them seen just once. Germline loops: CDR1 SGHNT, CDR2 YENEEA. With V trimmed by 7 bases and J by 6 bases, 10 bases remained unmatched. CDR3 size: 14 residues. Noted treatment: approximately nine-day PBMC culture with coronavirus spike peptide pools or control peptides (ViraFEST assay). The sample is drawn from a study of vaccination and CD4 T cells after COVID-19. General study points: A nonsignificant rise from roughly 22 to 38 was seen in the median number of SARS-CoV-2-reactive clonotypes.

The clonotype originates from a human donor who had recovered from COVID-19. Sequencing was done on a sample of CD4+ T cells from blood, cultured in vitro. V gene TRBV11-3 combines with J gene TRBJ1-1; 8 bases are a match to TRBD1. The CDR3 nucleotides read TGTGCCAGCAACCAGGGGGCGGGGATCCCTGAAGCTTTCTTT. It yields the protein CASNQGAGIPEAFF.